Following are 14 T cell receptor beta chains from one sample sequenced in a study of T cell responses to AZD1222 COVID-19 vaccine. Assay used: immunoSEQ multiplex PCR; TCRdb lists only in-frame clones, some missing. The sample comprises approximately 180,000 clones, 70% to 90% of which are singletons, and 3.5% to 4.5% rests with the top ten. The sample consisted of peripheral blood, taken 28 days after the second dose of the MenACWY control vaccine. These receptors all stem from an adult who received the MenACWY meningococcal vaccine as a control.

The rearrangement uses TRBV9 and TRBJ1-1, with D possibly TRBD1 on 6 matching bases. Germline V gene lookup returns CDR1 SGDLS and CDR2 YYNGEE. Between the trimmed V and J ends, which lost 4 bases and 6 bases, there was a span of 28 bases. The CDR3 is 18 residues long. The CDR3 spells CASSRLSGTTLQGAEAFF. In DNA, the CDR3 is TGTGCCAGCAGCAGATTGAGCGGGACAACCCTACAAGGGGCTGAAGCTTTCTTT.

V is TRBV15 and J is TRBJ2-1; D is undetermined. Germline V gives CDR1 LNHNV, CDR2 YYDKDF (reference sequence). Trimming took 1 base from V and 9 from J, leaving 10 bases between them. The CDR3 consists of 13 residues. The CDR3 spells CATSRVRFGEQFF. CDR3 nucleotides: TGTGCCACCAGCAGAGTTAGGTTTGGTGAGCAGTTCTTC.

This sequence joins TRBV28 and TRBJ1-3; D not certain. With 5 bases removed from V and 0 bases from J, the gap between germline ends came to 17 bases. This CDR3 region has 17 residues. The V gene's germline CDR1 is MDHEN and CDR2 SYDVKM. The CDR3 here is CASSLASKVRSGNTIYF. The CDR3 DNA is TGTGCCAGCAGTCTTGCCTCCAAAGTACGCTCTGGAAACACCATATATTTT.

The rearrangement joins TRBV11-3 to TRBJ2-4; D may correspond to TRBD1 or TRBD2 (5 bases each). From germline, CDR1 is SGHNT and CDR2 YENEEA. Trimming took off 3 bases at V and 8 bases at J, with 11 bases between the two ends. CDR3 length equals 13 residues. The DNA of the CDR3 is TGTGCCAGCAGCTTTGCAGGGACGGACATTCAGTACTTC. Translation gives CASSFAGTDIQYF.

This chain joins TRBV29-1 and TRBJ2-5; 9 bases align to TRBD2. The CDR3 consists of 16 residues. J gave up 5 bases and V 3 bases, and 13 bases lay outside the gene matches. Germline-derived CDR1 and CDR2 are SQVTM and ANQGSEA. The CDR3 sequence is CSVDGRLAGYRETQYF. CDR3 nucleotide sequence: TGCAGCGTTGACGGTAGGCTAGCGGGATATCGGGAGACCCAGTACTTC.

This clone was detected only once. The chain carries TRBV13 and TRBJ1-3, with a weak D call TRBD1 (5 bases). Trimming cost V 2 bases and J 0 bases, with 8 bases left between them. CDR3 length equals 15 residues. Germline V lookup: CDR1 PRHDT, CDR2 FYEKMQ (reference sequence). The CDR3 bases are TGTGCCAGCAGCTTAACAGGCGTCTCTGGAAACACCATATATTTT. Protein: CASSLTGVSGNTIYF.

V usage is TRBV18 and J usage is TRBJ1-2; 7 nucleotides match TRBD1. The V gene end was trimmed by 3 bases and the J gene end by 0 bases; junction bases not matched to a gene: 10. The CDR3 extends over 17 amino acids. Germline-derived CDR1 and CDR2 are KGHSH and LQKENI. The DNA for the CDR3 is TGTGCCAGCTCACCCTTACAGGGGACAATGACTAACTATGGCTACACCTTC. Translated: CASSPLQGTMTNYGYTF.

The chain carries TRBV28 and TRBJ1-1; no definite D call. The CDR3 loop spans 13 amino acids. Deletions cut 5 bases from V and 10 bases from J, with 17 bases between. Germline-derived CDR1 and CDR2 are MDHEN and SYDVKM. This chain's CDR3 is CASSPRRTGGAFF. The CDR3 DNA sequence: TGTGCCAGCAGTCCCAGGCGCACCGGAGGAGCTTTCTTT.

The J gene is TRBJ1-2, the V gene TRBV7-9; D not certain. CDR3 length equals 14 residues. Germline CDR1 SEHNR, CDR2 FQNEAQ (reference sequence). V lost 7 bases and J lost 4, with 16 bases in between. In nucleotides, the CDR3 is TGTGCCAGCACTCTCCCCTGGACGCTCTATGGCTACACCTTC. Protein: CASTLPWTLYGYTF.

This chain links TRBV25-1 with TRBJ1-1, with D hard to call. Trimming removed 5 bases at V and 0 bases at J, with 7 bases between. The CDR3 is 13 amino acids. CDR1 and CDR2 (germline): MGHDK, SYGVNS. Written as DNA, the CDR3 is TGTGCCAGCAGTCCAGTTATGAACACTGAAGCTTTCTTT. It is translated as CASSPVMNTEAFF. Variable domain in full (rest from reference TRBV25-1 and TRBJ1-1): EADIYQTPRYLVIGTGKKITLECSQTMGHDKMYWYQQDPGMELHLIHYSYGVNSTEKGDLSSESTVSRIRTEHFPLTLESARPSHTSQYLCASSPVMNTEAFFGQGTRLTVV.

The chain recombines TRBV6-5 with TRBJ1-4, with TRBD1 as a possible D gene (6 bases). V lost 5 bases, J lost 5 bases, and 12 bases lay in between. In germline, CDR1 is MNHEY, CDR2 SVGAGI. There are 14 residues in the CDR3. CDR3 bases: TGTGCCAGCAGTCCAGGGGAGGTGAATGAAAAACTGTTTTTT. Translated: CASSPGEVNEKLFF.

This chain connects TRBV6-2 or TRBV6-3 to TRBJ1-2; D ambiguous. The V end lost 0 bases, the J end lost 6 bases, and 17 bases lay between the germline ends. Per the germline V gene, CDR1 is MNHEY and CDR2 is SVGEGT. The CDR3 sequence is 16 residues long. CDR3: CASSYSGSEPTNGYTF. The CDR3 coding sequence is TGTGCCAGCAGTTACTCGGGGTCAGAACCTACTAATGGCTACACCTTC.

The chain joins TRBV5-1 to TRBJ1-2, with no clear D. The CDR3 is 15 amino acids. V dropped 0 bases and J dropped 2 bases, with 11 bases sitting between them. The germline gives CDR1 SGHRS, CDR2 YFSETQ. CDR3 region: CASSLGEGLNYGYTF. The CDR3 bases are TGCGCCAGCAGCTTGGGGGAGGGTTTGAACTATGGCTACACCTTC.

This sequence joins TRBV28 and TRBJ2-7; 10 bases agree with TRBD2. This CDR3 is built from 15 residues. With 5 bases clipped from V and 0 bases from J, the junction kept 4 bases outside the gene matches. Germline CDR1 reads MDHEN; CDR2 reads SYDVKM. For the CDR3, the DNA is TGTGCCAGCAGTCCGGGACTAGCGATCTCCTACGAGCAGTACTTC. Translated, it gives CASSPGLAISYEQYF.